Below are 24 T cell receptor beta chains sequenced from a single sample in a study of T cells in Graves' hyperthyroidism and ophthalmopathy. Amplified TCR beta CDR3 regions derived from RNA transcripts. When the TCR CDR3 underwent first-round RT-PCR, the HTBI primer set was used. Using its own MiXCR run on the multiplex PCR reads, TCRdb lists one record per CDR3 protein. The sample contains a few hundred thousand distinct CDR3 sequences, 22% of which appear only once. The material sequenced was blood. These receptor sequences come from a woman aged 65 to 85 with Graves' ophthalmopathy.

This clonotype has at least ten counts. This rearrangement joins TRBV6-2 or TRBV6-3 to TRBJ2-1, with D uncertain. Germline lookup yields CDR1 MNHEY and CDR2 SVGEGT. Trimming removed 2 bases from V and 5 bases from J, with 7 bases in between. CDR3 size: 13 residues. CDR3 in amino acids: CASSYISDNEQFF. CDR3 bases: TGTGCCAGCAGTTACATCTCGGACAATGAGCAGTTCTTC.

This clonotype was seen ten or more times. The rearrangement uses TRBV28 and TRBJ2-7; 11 bases fit TRBD1. This CDR3 is built from 14 residues. The junction had 9 bases not matched to a gene; V was cut back by 7 bases and J by 7 bases. Germline-derived CDR1 and CDR2 are MDHEN and SYDVKM. The CDR3 DNA sequence: TGTGCCAGCAAGGACCGGGACAGGGGGGGTGAGCAGTACTTC. This sequence encodes CASKDRDRGGEQYF.

V is TRBV12-5 and J is TRBJ1-2; the D is unclear. V gave up 7 bases and J gave up 0 bases, with 21 bases separating them. Germline CDR1 and CDR2: LGHNT and FRNRAP. The CDR3 length is 17 residues. CDR3 coding DNA: TGTGCTAGTGCCCTCACCATGGGTGGCAACGCTAACTATGGCTACACCTTC. It yields the protein CASALTMGGNANYGYTF.

The chain recombines TRBV28 with TRBJ2-1, with 13 bases lining up with TRBD2. The CDR3 is made up of 17 amino acids. V lost 2 bases, J lost 10 bases, and 11 bases stayed unmatched. Per the germline V gene, CDR1 is MDHEN and CDR2 is SYDVKM. The CDR3 protein is CASSLPTSGRADQEQFF. The CDR3, as DNA: TGTGCCAGCAGTTTACCTACTAGCGGGAGGGCCGATCAAGAGCAGTTCTTC.

The chain combines TRBV7-2 with TRBJ1-1; D remains ambiguous. V was shortened by 2 bases and J by 4 bases, with 8 bases between the two germline ends. The CDR3 extends over 13 amino acids. Germline V gives CDR1 SGHTA, CDR2 FQGNSA. The DNA of the CDR3 is TGTGCCAGCAGCTTAAAAAGAGCCACTGAAGCTTTCTTT. Translating gives CASSLKRATEAFF.

The rearrangement joins TRBV3-1 to TRBJ1-5, with 9 nucleotides matching TRBD1. This CDR3 spans 17 amino acids. CDR1 and CDR2 from the germline V gene are LGHDT and YNNKEL (reference sequence). The V and J ends lost 2 bases and 9 bases, in that order; junction bases with no gene match: 14. CDR3 sequence reads: CASSQSRPGTGLRPQHF. DNA of the CDR3: TGTGCCAGCAGCCAATCCAGGCCAGGGACAGGGTTGCGGCCCCAGCATTTT. The variable domain in full, with the rest retrieved from reference TRBV3-1 and TRBJ1-5, is DTAVSQTPKYLVTQMGNDKSIKCEQNLGHDTMYWYKQDSKKFLKIMFSYNNKELIINETVPNRFSPKSPDKAHLNLHINSLELGDSAVYFCASSQSRPGTGLRPQHFGDGTRLSIL.

This clonotype was observed many times. V gene TRBV12-3 or TRBV12-4 combines with J gene TRBJ2-7; 9 nucleotides agree with TRBD1. The V and J ends lost 1 base and 6 bases, in that order; junction bases with no gene match: 7. This CDR3 region has 15 residues. The CDR3 nucleotides are TGTGCCAGCAGTTTAGTACAGGGGGCGCTTGGCGAGCAGTACTTC. It encodes CASSLVQGALGEQYF.

This clonotype was seen a handful of times. This chain links TRBV6-2 or TRBV6-3 with TRBJ2-7, with D possibly being TRBD1 (6 bases). Germline loops: CDR1 MNHEY, CDR2 SVGEGT. V lost 5 bases to trimming and J lost 1 base, with 12 bases between them. This CDR3 is 14 amino acids long. In nucleotides, the CDR3 is TGTGCCAGCAGTGGAGACAGGCTGTCCTACGAGCAGTACTTC. The encoded protein is CASSGDRLSYEQYF.

Written as DNA, the CDR3 is TGTGCCAGCAGCCAAGGGACAGGGGGCTACATGAACACTGAAGCTTTCTTT. The encoded protein is CASSQGTGGYMNTEAFF. The chain combines TRBV3-1 with TRBJ1-1; TRBD1 matches 11 bases. The CDR3 is made up of 17 amino acids. Trimming cost V 1 base and J 0 bases; bases outside gene matches: 4. The V gene's germline CDR1 is LGHDT and CDR2 YNNKEL (reference sequence).

The chain is built from TRBV12-5 and TRBJ1-2, with D unresolved. Germline V gene data show CDR1 as LGHNT and CDR2 as FRNRAP. The CDR3 extends over 14 amino acids. V dropped 0 bases and J dropped 5 bases, with 10 bases sitting between them. In DNA, the CDR3 is TGTGCTAGTGGTTTGGTACCAGTTACTTATGGCTACACCTTC. The encoded protein is CASGLVPVTYGYTF.

This clonotype was recorded a few times. The chain couples TRBV7-2 to TRBJ2-2; D may correspond to TRBD1 or TRBD2 (6 bases each). This CDR3 is built from 12 residues. Germline-derived CDR1 and CDR2 are SGHTA and FQGNSA. The germline V and J ends were trimmed by 9 bases and 3 bases, with 8 bases remaining between them. This CDR3 is CARRGDTGELFF. The CDR3 region has the DNA TGTGCCAGGAGGGGGGACACCGGGGAGCTGTTTTTT.

This clonotype was seen ten or more times. Its ends do not fully match the called genes, so a read error is possible. The rearrangement uses TRBV5-1 and TRBJ1-1, with D possibly matching TRBD1 (5 bases). The CDR3 loop spans 14 amino acids. Germline V lookup: CDR1 SGHRS, CDR2 YFSETQ. This CDR3 reads CASSLGHTNTEAFF. In DNA form, the CDR3 reads TGTGCCAGCAGTTTAGGACACACGAACACTGAAGCTTTCTTT.

For this clonotype: Mismatch with germline at one junction end may stem from a read error. The DNA of the CDR3 is TGTGCTAGCAGCCGTCAACAGGGGCCGAATGAAAAACTGTTTTTT. This gives the protein CASSRQQGPNEKLFF. This rearrangement joins TRBV7-7 to TRBJ1-4; 7 bases are a match to TRBD1. The CDR3 consists of 15 residues. Germline V gene data show CDR1 as SSHAT and CDR2 as FNYEAQ (reference sequence). Looking up the rest from reference TRBV7-7 and TRBJ1-4 gives the full variable domain: GAGVSQSPRYKVTKRGQDVTLRCDPISSHATLYWYQQALGQGPEFLTYFNYEAQPDKSGLPSDRFSAERPEGSISTLTIQRTEQRDSAMYRCASSRQQGPNEKLFFGSGTQLSVL.

V usage is TRBV5-1 and J usage is TRBJ2-2; 7 nucleotides align to TRBD1. With 4 bases clipped from V and 7 bases from J, the junction kept 1 base outside the gene matches. CDR1 SGHRS and CDR2 YFSETQ come from the germline V gene. The CDR3 loop spans 12 amino acids. The CDR3 spells CASSRQGGELFF. Written as DNA, the CDR3 is TGCGCCAGCAGCCGACAGGGCGGGGAGCTGTTTTTT.

Remarks on this clonotype: Compared with germline, one end of the junction differs, possibly owing to a read error. The V call is TRBV7-9, the J call TRBJ2-1; D unresolved. In germline, CDR1 is SEHNR, CDR2 FQNEAQ (reference sequence). The CDR3 sequence is 12 residues long. CDR3 sequence reads: CASSLANNEQSF. The CDR3 DNA follows: TGTGCCAGCAGCTTAGCTAACAATGAGCAGTCCTTC.

This clonotype was observed a handful of times. The rearrangement links TRBV3-1 to TRBJ2-1, with TRBD2 matching over 7 bases. The V and J ends lost 0 bases and 9 bases, in that order; junction bases with no gene match: 17. CDR3 length: 18 amino acids. Per the germline V gene, CDR1 is LGHDT and CDR2 is YNNKEL (reference sequence). Here the CDR3 reads CASSQDAQLALAWGEQFF. CDR3 in DNA: TGTGCCAGCAGCCAAGACGCACAACTAGCGCTAGCCTGGGGTGAGCAGTTCTTC.

V and J are TRBV7-9 and TRBJ2-7; a possible D gene is TRBD1 (6 bases). The V end lost 0 bases, the J end lost 1 base, and 16 bases lay between the germline ends. CDR1 and CDR2 (germline): SEHNR, FQNEAQ (reference sequence). This CDR3 is built from 17 residues. CDR3 protein: CASSLAPTGWKSYEQYF. The CDR3 bases are TGTGCCAGCAGCTTAGCCCCTACAGGGTGGAAGTCCTACGAGCAGTACTTC.

The table lists this clonotype with a few counts. The V gene is TRBV5-5, the J gene TRBJ2-3; 8 positions agree with TRBD2. The V gene's germline CDR1 is SGHKS and CDR2 YYEKEE (reference sequence). This CDR3 contains 14 residues. V lost 2 bases to trimming and J lost 2 bases; unmatched junction nucleotides: 1. CDR3 coding DNA: TGTGCCAGCAGCTTCGGGGGGGCCACAGATACGCAGTATTTT. Encoded protein: CASSFGGATDTQYF.

This clonotype was seen a few times. The rearrangement uses TRBV9 and TRBJ2-5; TRBD2 matches 7 bases. Germline CDR1 reads SGDLS; CDR2 reads YYNGEE. With V trimmed by 4 bases and J by 5 bases, 11 bases remained unmatched. The CDR3 loop spans 15 amino acids. CDR3 sequence (DNA): TGTGCCAGCAGCCCTCATCTTCAGGGAGGGGAGACCCAGTACTTC. Translated: CASSPHLQGGETQYF. Full variable domain (rest looked up from reference TRBV9 and TRBJ2-5): DSGVTQTPKHLITATGQRVTLRCSPRSGDLSVYWYQQSLDQGLQFLIQYYNGEERAKGNILERFSAQQFPDLHSELNLSSLELGDSALYFCASSPHLQGGETQYFGPGTRLLVL.

This clonotype was counted at least ten times. The chain combines TRBV12-5 with TRBJ1-4; 9 positions match TRBD1. The germline V gene encodes CDR1 LGHNT and CDR2 FRNRAP. CDR3 length: 14 amino acids. With 9 bases clipped from V and 7 bases from J, the junction kept 9 bases outside the gene matches. In DNA, the CDR3 is TGTGCTAGCTACAAGGGACAGGGAGGTGAAAAACTGTTTTTT. Translated, it gives CASYKGQGGEKLFF.

This rearrangement joins TRBV5-6 to TRBJ2-7, with D possibly TRBD1 on 5 matching bases. This CDR3 has 12 amino acids. V was trimmed by 4 bases and J by 3 bases, leaving 8 bases between them. CDR1 and CDR2 from the germline V gene are SGHDT and YYEEEE. CDR3 bases: TGTGCCAGCAGCAAGACAGACTACGAGCAGTACTTC. Its translation: CASSKTDYEQYF.

CDR3 amino acids: CASSITGGELFF. The CDR3 nucleotides read TGTGCCAGTAGTATTACGGGGGGGGAGCTGTTTTTT. The rearrangement uses TRBV19 and TRBJ2-2; weak D call: TRBD2 (5 bases). The CDR3 is made up of 12 amino acids. Germline V gene lookup returns CDR1 LNHDA and CDR2 SQIVND (reference sequence). Trimming removed 3 bases at V and 8 bases at J, with 7 bases between.

This clonotype was observed a handful of times. The CDR3, as DNA: TGTGCCACCAGCAGAGATTTGCTAAGCTCCTACAATGAGCAGTTCTTC. Residues: CATSRDLLSSYNEQFF. The chain has TRBV15 and TRBJ2-1; D is ambiguous. Germline V CDR1 and CDR2: LNHNV, YYDKDF (reference sequence). The CDR3 has 16 amino acids. The V and J ends lost 0 bases and 0 bases respectively, with 9 bases between them.

The chain couples TRBV18 to TRBJ1-6; possible D gene TRBD1, 6 bases. Between the trimmed V and J ends, which lost 2 bases and 10 bases, there was a span of 9 bases. This CDR3 is 13 amino acids long. The germline V gene encodes CDR1 KGHSH and CDR2 LQKENI. DNA of the CDR3: TGTGCCAGCTCACCAGGGGGCGGCTCACCCCTCCACTTT. Protein sequence: CASSPGGGSPLHF.